The next 13 T cell receptor beta chains were all read from a single sample in a study of blood T cell repertoires in COVID-19. Produced via immunoSEQ multiplex PCR; TCRdb's table is partial and in-frame only. The sample gives under 250,000 clones, around 80% of which show up once; 9.7% is in the top ten. Sequenced sample: peripheral blood. These receptors came from a man aged 50 to 59 with active or convalescent COVID-19.

The chain has TRBV6-2 or TRBV6-3 and TRBJ1-1; no clear D gene. Per germline, CDR1 MNHEY and CDR2 SVGEGT. The length of the CDR3 is 15 residues. V lost 0 bases, J lost 10 bases, and 18 bases lay in between. The CDR3: CASSYSRPAVAGAFF. CDR3 coding DNA: TGTGCCAGCAGTTACTCCCGCCCCGCGGTGGCTGGAGCTTTCTTT.

This rearrangement joins TRBV4-2 to TRBJ2-1, with a tentative D call TRBD2 (5 bases). The germline V gene encodes CDR1 LGHNA and CDR2 YNFKEQ. V gave up 6 bases and J gave up 2 bases, with 11 bases separating them. CDR3 length equals 14 residues. The CDR3 nucleotides read TGTGCCAGCAGTCGGCCCGGGACCTACAATGAGCAGTTCTTC. It specifies CASSRPGTYNEQFF.

The rearrangement joins TRBV28 to TRBJ2-2, with D maybe TRBD2 (5 bases). The germline V gene encodes CDR1 MDHEN and CDR2 SYDVKM. The CDR3 length is 16 residues. V was shortened by 3 bases and J by 6 bases, with 17 bases between the two germline ends. The CDR3 bases are TGTGCCAGCAGTTTCTTCGAAGGGAGAAGGCCCGGGGAGCTGTTTTTT. It codes for CASSFFEGRRPGELFF.

This clone appeared a single time. This chain links TRBV20-1 with TRBJ2-3; TRBD2 agrees at 13 bases. V dropped 3 bases and J dropped 5; count of bases not matched to a gene: 5. This CDR3 has 15 residues. Germline V gene sequence: CDR1 DFQATT, CDR2 SNEGSKA (reference sequence). CDR3 DNA: TGCAGTGCTAGTGGGACTAGCGGGAAGGGAGATACGCAGTATTTT. This gives the protein CSASGTSGKGDTQYF.

The rearrangement joins TRBV27 to TRBJ2-7, with 7 bases aligning to TRBD2. Germline loops: CDR1 MNHEY, CDR2 SMNVEV (reference sequence). The ends lost 5 bases at V and 3 bases at J; junction bases unmatched: 4. This CDR3 has 13 amino acids. CDR3 in DNA: TGTGCCAGCAGTCCCGGGGGGAACTACGAGCAGTACGTC. Translated, it gives CASSPGGNYEQYV.

The CDR3 nucleotides read TGTGCCAGCAGCCTTTGGCGCGGGAGGGTTGGAAACACCATATATTTT. Translated, it gives CASSLWRGRVGNTIYF. V and J are TRBV5-7 and TRBJ1-3; D gene ambiguous. TRBV5-7 falls under the ORF class, with uncertain function. The V end was cut by 4 bases, the J end by 3 bases, with 17 bases between. CDR3 size: 16 residues.

CDR3 coding DNA: TGTGCCAGCAGTTGGGCACTTAATGAAAAACTGTTTTTT. Protein product: CASSWALNEKLFF. V is TRBV7-6 and J is TRBJ1-4; no clear D gene. Germline CDR1 and CDR2: SGHVS and FNYEAQ. The CDR3 contains 13 residues. V was pared by 6 bases and J by 4 bases, with 9 bases between.

V gene TRBV15 combines with J gene TRBJ2-4; tentative D call: TRBD2 (5 bases). Germline assignment: CDR1 LNHNV and CDR2 YYDKDF (reference sequence). Trimming cost V 1 base and J 8 bases, with 18 bases left between them. This CDR3 spans 16 amino acids. The CDR3 DNA sequence: TGTGCCACCAGCAGAGGGTTTATTGAGGGAATGGACATTCAGTACTTC. This encodes CATSRGFIEGMDIQYF.

CDR3 nucleotide sequence: TGTGCCAGCAGCCAATATCTGACAGGGACTGAAGCTTTCTTT. Its protein is CASSQYLTGTEAFF. This chain joins TRBV3-1 (or the pseudogene TRBV3-2) and TRBJ1-1, with 7 bases matching TRBD1. V shed 2 bases, J shed 5 bases, and the junction held 5 bases outside the gene matches. Germline loops: CDR1 LGHDT, CDR2 YNNKEL (reference sequence). There are 14 residues in the CDR3.

The chain couples TRBV19 to TRBJ2-2; a possible D gene is TRBD1 (5 bases). The V gene's germline CDR1 is LNHDA and CDR2 SQIVND (reference sequence). V dropped 2 bases and J dropped 1 base, with 11 bases sitting between them. The CDR3 is 16 residues long. In nucleotides, the CDR3 is TGTGCCAGTAGTATACCTCAGGGTTGGAACACCGGGGAGCTGTTTTTT. This sequence encodes CASSIPQGWNTGELFF.

The chain links TRBV30 to TRBJ2-7, with D unclear. Trimming left V 0 bases short and J 2 bases short, with 5 bases between. The CDR3 loop spans 12 amino acids. Germline-derived CDR1 and CDR2 are GTSNPN and SVGIG (reference sequence). CDR3 sequence: CAWSVQPYEQYF. CDR3 coding DNA: TGTGCCTGGAGTGTACAGCCCTACGAGCAGTACTTC. The full variable domain, rest sourced from reference TRBV30 and TRBJ2-7, is SQTIHQWPATLVQPVGSPLSLECTVEGTSNPNLYWYRQAAGRGLQLLFYSVGIGQISSEVPQNLSASRPQDRQFILSSKKLLLSDSGFYLCAWSVQPYEQYFGPGTRLTVT.

The chain links TRBV6-2 or TRBV6-3 to TRBJ1-1, with 10 bases fitting TRBD1. With V trimmed by 6 bases and J by 11 bases, 15 bases remained unmatched. This CDR3 is built from 15 residues. Germline V CDR1 and CDR2: MNHEY, SVGEGT. CDR3 sequence (DNA): TGTGCCAGCAGCCGTACCCGGGACAGGGGCACAGGGGCTTTCTTT. Translated: CASSRTRDRGTGAFF.

This CDR3 is CASSLGVSGTPYEQYF. The CDR3 DNA follows: TGTGCCAGCAGCTTAGGGGTATCGGGGACACCCTACGAGCAGTACTTC. The V and J genes are TRBV11-1 and TRBJ2-7, with D maybe TRBD1 (6 bases). Germline V gene sequence: CDR1 SGHAT, CDR2 FQDESV (reference sequence). Trimming removed 1 base at V and 2 bases at J, with 15 bases between. The CDR3 has 16 amino acids.